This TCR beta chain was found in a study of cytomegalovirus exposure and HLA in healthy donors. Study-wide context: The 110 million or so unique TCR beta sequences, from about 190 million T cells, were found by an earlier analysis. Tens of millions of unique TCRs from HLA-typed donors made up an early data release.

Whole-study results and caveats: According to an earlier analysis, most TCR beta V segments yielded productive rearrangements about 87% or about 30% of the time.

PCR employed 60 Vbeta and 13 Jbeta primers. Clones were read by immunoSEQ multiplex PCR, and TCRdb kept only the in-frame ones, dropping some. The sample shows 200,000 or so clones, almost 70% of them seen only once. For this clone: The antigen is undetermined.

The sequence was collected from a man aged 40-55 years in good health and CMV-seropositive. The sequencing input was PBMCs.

CDR3 sequence reads: CASSVRPSSGDTQYF. CDR3 nucleotide sequence: TGTGCCAGCAGCGTCCGCCCATCGTCGGGAGATACGCAGTATTTT. The chain is built from TRBV9 and TRBJ2-3; unclear D gene. Germline V gene sequence: CDR1 SGDLS, CDR2 YYNGEE. The germline V and J ends were trimmed by 2 bases and 5 bases, with 15 bases remaining between them. The CDR3 contains 15 residues.